One sample yielded the 21 T cell receptor beta chains listed below, sequenced in a study of beta chain features in type 1 diabetes. Study findings and constraints: People with Type 1 diabetes carried modestly yet significantly shorter TCRB CDR3s in all four CD4+ subsets.

Their target antigens are unknown. The sequenced template was cDNA made from the entire isolated RNA. Some clones are missing from TCRdb's copy, which holds only in-frame ones; the method was immunoSEQ multiplex PCR. The sample has around 150,000 clones, about 8.3% seen once. The sample comprised central memory CD4+ T cells from blood. The receptor source for this set is a woman younger than 35 with type 1 diabetes.

This clone was found many times. The genes are TRBV2 and TRBJ2-1; a weak D match, TRBD2 (5 bases). The V and J ends lost 6 bases and 2 bases respectively, with 14 bases between them. The germline V gene has CDR1 SNHLY and CDR2 FYNNEI. The CDR3 covers 15 residues. The CDR3 DNA follows: TGTGCCAGCAGACCCGACCGGGGAACCTACAATGAGCAGTTCTTC. Amino acid sequence: CASRPDRGTYNEQFF.

This clone has only a few counts. The chain couples TRBV30 to TRBJ1-1, with D possibly TRBD1 on 6 matching bases. CDR1 is GTSNPN and CDR2 is SVGIG in the germline V gene (reference sequence). Trimming shortened V by 0 bases and J by 0 bases, and 11 bases separated the two germline ends. This CDR3 is 15 amino acids long. The CDR3: CAWSVVGALNTEAFF. The CDR3 DNA follows: TGTGCCTGGAGTGTGGTGGGGGCATTGAACACTGAAGCTTTCTTT.

This clone has a handful of counts. This sequence joins TRBV11-2 and TRBJ2-7; 7 bases are a match to TRBD1. The CDR3 contains 14 residues. CDR1 and CDR2 (germline): SGHAT, FQNNGV. Losses at the gene ends were 5 bases for V and 2 bases for J; bases not matched to a gene: 6. CDR3 in DNA: TGTGCCAGCAGCCGTGGGGACAGCGCCTACGAGCAGTACTTC. Its translation is CASSRGDSAYEQYF. Looking up the rest from reference TRBV11-2 and TRBJ2-7 gives the full variable domain: EAGVAQSPRYKIIEKRQSVAFWCNPISGHATLYWYQQILGQGPKLLIQFQNNGVVDDSQLPKDRFSAERLKGVDSTLKIQPAKLEDSAVYLCASSRGDSAYEQYFGPGTRLTVT.

The chain combines TRBV11-3 with TRBJ1-2; TRBD1 might be the D (5 bases). Germline CDR1 reads SGHNT; CDR2 reads YENEEA. The CDR3 runs to 13 residues. V shed 6 bases and J shed 6 bases, with 14 bases lying between them. The CDR3 is CASSWNSGNGYTF. CDR3 DNA sequence: TGTGCCAGCAGTTGGAATTCAGGGAATGGCTACACCTTC.

The chain carries TRBV5-6 and TRBJ1-2; D not resolved. V was shortened by 3 bases and J by 8 bases, with 14 bases between the two germline ends. Per the germline V gene, CDR1 is SGHDT and CDR2 is YYEEEE. The length of the CDR3 is 13 residues. CDR3 bases: TGTGCCAGCAGCTATGAGGGAATAGGAGGCTACACCTTC. Translated: CASSYEGIGGYTF.

In this sample, this clone turned up a few times. The chain carries TRBV7-2 and TRBJ2-3; TRBD2 matches 8 bases. Per the germline V gene, CDR1 is SGHTA and CDR2 is FQGNSA. J gave up 2 bases and V 11 bases, and 12 bases lay outside the gene matches. The CDR3 sequence is 15 residues long. CDR3: CAVSSRTSLTDTQYF. DNA for the CDR3: TGTGCCGTGAGCTCCCGGACTAGCCTCACAGATACGCAGTATTTT.

This clone was seen a few times. This chain links TRBV29-1 with TRBJ2-5, with 9 bases lining up with TRBD2. The CDR3 length is 12 residues. Germline assignment: CDR1 SQVTM and CDR2 ANQGSEA. V lost 3 bases to trimming and J lost 11 bases; unmatched junction nucleotides: 7. CDR3 loop: CSVDGGGDEQYF. CDR3 in DNA: TGCAGCGTTGACGGCGGGGGGGATGAGCAGTACTTC. Looking up the rest from reference TRBV29-1 and TRBJ2-5 gives the full variable domain: SAVISQKPSRDICQRGTSLTIQCQVDSQVTMMFWYRQQPGQSLTLIATANQGSEATYESGFVIDKFPISRPNLTFSTLTVSNMSPEDSSIYLCSVDGGGDEQYFGPGTRLLVL.

The CDR3 DNA follows: TGTGCCAGCAGCTTAGATCCCGGCGGGGAGCTGTTTTTT. Translating gives CASSLDPGGELFF. The genes are TRBV11-2 and TRBJ2-2; no reliable D call. Per germline, CDR1 SGHAT and CDR2 FQNNGV. The CDR3 is 13 amino acids. Trimming removed 0 bases at V and 7 bases at J, with 6 bases between. The full variable domain, its missing parts supplied by reference TRBV11-2 and TRBJ2-2, is EAGVAQSPRYKIIEKRQSVAFWCNPISGHATLYWYQQILGQGPKLLIQFQNNGVVDDSQLPKDRFSAERLKGVDSTLKIQPAKLEDSAVYLCASSLDPGGELFFGEGSRLTVL.

This chain links TRBV29-1 with TRBJ2-1, with 8 positions matching TRBD2. This CDR3 has 13 amino acids. The V gene end was trimmed by 5 bases and the J gene end by 7 bases; junction bases not matched to a gene: 7. Germline CDR1 is SQVTM and CDR2 is ANQGSEA. In nucleotides, the CDR3 is TGCAGCGTTCCTCGGGGGGGCAGGAATGAGCAGTTCTTC. This translates into CSVPRGGRNEQFF.

The chain combines TRBV6-5 with TRBJ2-3; 10 bases map to TRBD2. V shed 8 bases, J shed 4 bases, and the junction held 6 bases outside the gene matches. The CDR3 is 14 residues long. The germline V gene encodes CDR1 MNHEY and CDR2 SVGAGI. CDR3 loop: CASSLAGAADTQYF. The CDR3 region has the DNA TGTGCCAGCTCTCTAGCGGGAGCGGCAGATACGCAGTATTTT.

The chain links TRBV20-1 to TRBJ2-7, with TRBD1 identical over 8 bases. This CDR3 comprises 11 residues. Per germline, CDR1 DFQATT and CDR2 SNEGSKA (reference sequence). The V gene end was trimmed by 5 bases and the J gene end by 5 bases; junction bases not matched to a gene: 2. The CDR3 here is CSADRGHEQYF. The CDR3 DNA reads as TGCAGTGCTGACAGGGGCCACGAGCAGTACTTC.

Only a few counts were recorded for this clone. The chain recombines TRBV6-1 with TRBJ2-2, with 10 bases that match TRBD2. Germline lookup yields CDR1 MNHNS and CDR2 SASEGT. V was clipped by 4 bases and J by 2 bases; unmatched bases: 4. The CDR3 has 16 residues. This CDR3 is CASSGERGGNTGELFF. Written as DNA, the CDR3 is TGTGCCAGCAGTGGCGAGCGGGGGGGCAACACCGGGGAGCTGTTTTTT.

This clone was seen more than once but under ten times. The V gene is TRBV30, the J gene TRBJ2-7; TRBD1 matches at 8 bases. CDR1 is GTSNPN and CDR2 is SVGIG in the germline V gene (reference sequence). V dropped 5 bases and J dropped 6; count of bases not matched to a gene: 9. The CDR3 extends over 13 amino acids. The DNA for the CDR3 is TGTGCCTGGTCCGGGGCAGGGGGCACCGAGCAGTACTTC. Its protein product is CAWSGAGGTEQYF.

The chain recombines TRBV25-1 with TRBJ2-3; the D is unclear. V shed 5 bases and J shed 1 base, with 10 bases lying between them. Germline assignment: CDR1 MGHDK and CDR2 SYGVNS. The CDR3 runs to 14 residues. The CDR3 nucleotides read TGTGCCAGCAGTCCCCAGGTTGGCACAGATACGCAGTATTTT. Translated, it gives CASSPQVGTDTQYF.

This clone was observed a handful of times. The chain links TRBV4-2 to TRBJ1-2; 10 bases are shared with TRBD1. This CDR3 contains 13 residues. The junction had 6 bases not matched to a gene; V was cut back by 6 bases and J by 8 bases. Germline V gene sequence: CDR1 LGHNA, CDR2 YNFKEQ. Here the CDR3 reads CASRGTGERGYTF. The DNA of the CDR3 is TGTGCCAGCAGGGGGACAGGGGAAAGGGGCTACACCTTC.

This clone has at least ten counts. The V call is TRBV23-1, the J call TRBJ2-5; tentatively, D is TRBD2 (5 bases). TRBV23-1 falls under the ORF class, with uncertain function. The CDR3 has 14 residues. Between the trimmed V and J ends, which lost 0 bases and 5 bases, there was a span of 10 bases. CDR3 in amino acids: CASSQSGVAETQYF. DNA for the CDR3: TGCGCCAGCAGTCAATCCGGGGTTGCGGAGACCCAGTACTTC.

V is TRBV28 and J is TRBJ2-7; 7 bases agree with TRBD1. Looked up from germline, CDR1 is MDHEN and CDR2 is SYDVKM. The J segment lost 4 bases and the V segment lost 6 bases, leaving 9 bases of the junction unmatched. CDR3 size: 14 residues. The DNA of the CDR3 is TGTGCCAGCAGAGAGGGGATGGGACAGTACGAGCAGTACTTC. Translation gives CASREGMGQYEQYF.

In this sample, this clone turned up a few times. This chain uses TRBV6-5 with TRBJ1-4; 7 bases agree with TRBD1. The ends lost 6 bases at V and 7 bases at J; junction bases unmatched: 5. The CDR3 is 13 residues long. CDR1 is MNHEY and CDR2 is SVGAGI in the germline V gene. CDR3 region: CASRRTGSEKLFF. In nucleotides, the CDR3 is TGTGCCAGCAGACGGACAGGATCTGAAAAACTGTTTTTT.

The V gene is TRBV29-1, the J gene TRBJ1-4; perhaps TRBD1 as D (6 bases). Trimming left V 8 bases short and J 4 bases short, with 14 bases between. The V gene's germline CDR1 is SQVTM and CDR2 ANQGSEA. The CDR3 sequence is 13 residues long. Written as DNA, the CDR3 is TGCAGCATAATGACAGGACTTAATGAAAAACTGTTTTTT. Amino acids: CSIMTGLNEKLFF.

A few counts support this clone. J is TRBJ2-5 and V is TRBV6-1; D may be TRBD1 (5 bases). CDR3 length equals 13 residues. Germline CDR1 and CDR2: MNHNS and SASEGT. V was cut by 5 bases and J by 5 bases, with 12 bases left in between. CDR3 DNA: TGTGCCAGCAGTATGACAGAGGTGGAGACCCAGTACTTC. Translated: CASSMTEVETQYF.

This sequence joins TRBV6-5 and TRBJ2-7; TRBD1 is a possible D gene (6 bases). This CDR3 has 13 residues. Trimming removed 5 bases from V and 5 bases from J, with 13 bases in between. Germline V gives CDR1 MNHEY, CDR2 SVGAGI. The CDR3 sequence is CASSQGQHNEQYF. CDR3 nucleotides: TGTGCCAGCAGTCAAGGACAGCACAACGAGCAGTACTTC.